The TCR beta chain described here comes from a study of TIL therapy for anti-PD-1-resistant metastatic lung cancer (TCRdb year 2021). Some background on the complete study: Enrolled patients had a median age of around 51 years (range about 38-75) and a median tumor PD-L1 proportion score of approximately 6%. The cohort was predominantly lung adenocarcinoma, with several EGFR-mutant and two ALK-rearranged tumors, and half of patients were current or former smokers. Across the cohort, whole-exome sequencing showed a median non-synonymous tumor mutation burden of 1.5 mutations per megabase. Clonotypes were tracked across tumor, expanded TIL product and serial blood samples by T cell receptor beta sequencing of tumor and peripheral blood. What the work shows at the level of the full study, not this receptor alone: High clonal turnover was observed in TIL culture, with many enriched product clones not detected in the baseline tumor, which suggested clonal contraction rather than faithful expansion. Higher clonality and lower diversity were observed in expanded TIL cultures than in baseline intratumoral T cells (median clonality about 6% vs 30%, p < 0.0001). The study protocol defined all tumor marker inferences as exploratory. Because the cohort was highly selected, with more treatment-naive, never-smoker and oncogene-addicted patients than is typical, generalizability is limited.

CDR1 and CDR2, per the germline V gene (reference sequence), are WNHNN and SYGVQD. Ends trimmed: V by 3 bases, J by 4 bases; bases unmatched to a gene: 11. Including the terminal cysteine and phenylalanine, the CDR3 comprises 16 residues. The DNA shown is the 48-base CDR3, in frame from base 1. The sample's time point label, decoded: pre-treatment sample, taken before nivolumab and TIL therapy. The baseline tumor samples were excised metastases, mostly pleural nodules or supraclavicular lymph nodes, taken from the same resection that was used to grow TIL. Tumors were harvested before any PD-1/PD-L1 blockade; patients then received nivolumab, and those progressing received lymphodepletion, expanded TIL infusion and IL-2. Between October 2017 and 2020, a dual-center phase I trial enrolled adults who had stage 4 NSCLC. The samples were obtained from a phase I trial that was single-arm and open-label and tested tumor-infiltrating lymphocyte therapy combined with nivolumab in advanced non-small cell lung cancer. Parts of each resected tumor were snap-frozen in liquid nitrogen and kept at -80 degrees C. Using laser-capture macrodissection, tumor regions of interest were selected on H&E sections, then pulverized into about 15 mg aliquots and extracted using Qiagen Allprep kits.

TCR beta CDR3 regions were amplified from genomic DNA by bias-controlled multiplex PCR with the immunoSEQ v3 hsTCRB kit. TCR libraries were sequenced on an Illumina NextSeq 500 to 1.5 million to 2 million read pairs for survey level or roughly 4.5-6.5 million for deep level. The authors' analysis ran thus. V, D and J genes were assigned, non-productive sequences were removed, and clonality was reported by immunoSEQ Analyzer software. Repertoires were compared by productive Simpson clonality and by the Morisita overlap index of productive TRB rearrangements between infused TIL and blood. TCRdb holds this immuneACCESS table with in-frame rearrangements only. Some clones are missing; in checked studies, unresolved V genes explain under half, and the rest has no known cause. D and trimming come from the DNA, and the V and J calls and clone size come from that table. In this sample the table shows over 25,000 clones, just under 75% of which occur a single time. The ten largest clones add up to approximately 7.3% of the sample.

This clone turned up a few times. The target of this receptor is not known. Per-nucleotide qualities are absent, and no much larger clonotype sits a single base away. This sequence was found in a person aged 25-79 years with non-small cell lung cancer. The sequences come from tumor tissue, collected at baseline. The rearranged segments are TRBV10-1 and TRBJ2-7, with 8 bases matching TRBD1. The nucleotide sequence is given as TGCGCCAGCAGTGATAGTTTCCAGGGGGCGATGTACGAGCAGTACTTC. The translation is CASSDSFQGAMYEQYF.